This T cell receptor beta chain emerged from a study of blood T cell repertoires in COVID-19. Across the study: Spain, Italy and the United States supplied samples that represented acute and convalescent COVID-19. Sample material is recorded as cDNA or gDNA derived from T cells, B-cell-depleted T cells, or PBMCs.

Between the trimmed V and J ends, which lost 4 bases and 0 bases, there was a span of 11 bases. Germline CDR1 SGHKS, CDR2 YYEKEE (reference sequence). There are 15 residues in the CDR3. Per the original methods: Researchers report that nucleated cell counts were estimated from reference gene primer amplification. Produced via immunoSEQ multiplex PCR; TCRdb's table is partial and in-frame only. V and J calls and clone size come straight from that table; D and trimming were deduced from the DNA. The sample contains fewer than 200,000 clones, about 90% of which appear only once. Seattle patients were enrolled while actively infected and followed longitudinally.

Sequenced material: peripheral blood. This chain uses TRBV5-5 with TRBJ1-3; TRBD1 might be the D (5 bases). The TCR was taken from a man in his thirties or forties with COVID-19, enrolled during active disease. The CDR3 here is CASSPQVNSGNTIYF. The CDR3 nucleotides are TGTGCCAGCAGCCCACAGGTGAACTCTGGAAACACCATATATTTT.